These 13 T cell receptor beta chains were all obtained from the same sample, sequenced in a study of HIV-infected patients and healthy controls. The repertoire came from unfractionated whole blood and reflected all unsorted peripheral T cells. Reverse transcription used around 500 ng RNA and constant-region primers for alpha and beta. Separate chain-specific third strand synthesis with multiplexing indices produced the alpha and beta libraries. TCRdb re-analysed the 5' RACE reads in MiXCR, keeping a single row per CDR3 protein. The sample consists of around 19,000 distinct CDR3 sequences, more than 8% of them appearing once. The sequenced material came from blood. The receptors derive from an adult in good health.

This clonotype is categorized as medium-sized. The chain is built from TRBV20-1 and TRBJ1-5; maybe TRBD1 (5 bases). Germline CDR1 reads DFQATT; CDR2 reads SNEGSKA (reference sequence). V shed 6 bases and J shed 3 bases, with 15 bases lying between them. The CDR3 is 14 residues long. Here the CDR3 DNA reads TGCAGTGCGTCGCAGGGACGGAACAATCAGCCCCAGCATTTT. As protein: CSASQGRNNQPQHF.

In its sample, this clonotype is medium-sized (0.01 to 0.1%). The chain links TRBV27 to TRBJ2-7, with D tentatively TRBD2 (5 bases). The CDR3 has 15 amino acids. The V gene lost 4 bases and the J gene lost 2 bases, with 15 bases spanning the gap. Germline lookup yields CDR1 MNHEY and CDR2 SMNVEV (reference sequence). The CDR3 DNA reads as TGTGCCAGCAGTTCCCGGGGTGTAGGGCCCTACGAGCAGTACTTC. Translated: CASSSRGVGPYEQYF.

V gene TRBV7-9 combines with J gene TRBJ2-3; TRBD2 agrees at 12 bases. CDR3 size: 17 residues. Unmatched junction bases numbered 5, after V lost 1 base and J lost 3 bases. The V gene's germline CDR1 is SEHNR and CDR2 FQNEAQ (reference sequence). The CDR3 reads CASSLVAGLAGTDTQYF. The CDR3 nucleotides read TGTGCCAGCAGCTTAGTAGCCGGACTAGCGGGGACAGATACGCAGTATTTT.

This clonotype came up many times. The chain is built from TRBV7-9 and TRBJ2-3; D is ambiguous. The ends were cut back, 5 bases at V and 6 bases at J, with 12 bases in the middle. The CDR3 is 13 residues long. CDR1 is SEHNR, CDR2 FQNEAQ, per germline (reference sequence). For the CDR3, the DNA is TGTGCCAGCAGCCCTTCGATATTGGATACGCAGTATTTT. It specifies CASSPSILDTQYF. The full variable domain, in which reference TRBV7-9 and TRBJ2-3 provide the parts outside the CDR3, is DTGVSQNPRHKITKRGQNVTFRCDPISEHNRLYWYRQTLGQGPEFLTYFQNEAQLEKSRLLSDRFSAERPKGSFSTLEIQRTEQGDSAMYLCASSPSILDTQYFGPGTRLTVL.

This clonotype came up many times. The gene calls are TRBV30 and TRBJ1-5; D call uncertain. V was shortened by 7 bases and J by 2 bases, with 12 bases between the two germline ends. Germline V gene sequence: CDR1 GTSNPN, CDR2 SVGIG (reference sequence). The CDR3 has 13 amino acids. The CDR3: CALDLAGNQPQHF. The CDR3 DNA reads TGTGCCTTGGATCTCGCCGGCAATCAGCCCCAGCATTTT.

The CDR3 loop reads CASRRGGAGTEAFF. The DNA for the CDR3 is TGTGCCAGCAGAAGAGGGGGCGCCGGGACTGAAGCTTTCTTT. The chain recombines TRBV28 with TRBJ1-1; 7 bases align to TRBD1. Trimming cost V 6 bases and J 5 bases; bases outside gene matches: 9. The germline V gene has CDR1 MDHEN and CDR2 SYDVKM. This CDR3 contains 14 residues.

In its sample, this clonotype is medium-sized. The CDR3 nucleotides are TGTGCCAGCACATCGACAGGGGGCGAGTACACTGAAGCTTTCTTT. The encoded protein is CASTSTGGEYTEAFF. The chain recombines TRBV2 with TRBJ1-1, with TRBD1 matching 10 bases. This CDR3 contains 15 residues. Germline loops: CDR1 SNHLY, CDR2 FYNNEI. After removal of 7 bases from V and 3 bases from J, the junction contained 8 bases not matched to a gene.

In its sample, this clonotype was seen many times. This chain joins TRBV4-1 and TRBJ1-5; D may be TRBD1 (5 bases). Trimming cost V 5 bases and J 7 bases, with 12 bases left between them. The germline CDR1 and CDR2 sequences are MGHRA and YSYEKL. This CDR3 region has 13 residues. The DNA of the CDR3 is TGCGCCAGCAGCATCAGGGTCGGGCAGCCCCAGCATTTT. Protein product: CASSIRVGQPQHF.

The V call is TRBV6-6, the J call TRBJ2-7, with 11 positions matching TRBD1. Germline V gene data show CDR1 as MNHNY and CDR2 as SVGAGI (reference sequence). Unmatched junction bases numbered 6, after V lost 5 bases and J lost 6 bases. This CDR3 contains 14 residues. The CDR3 reads CASSPGTGGGEQYF. The CDR3 nucleotides read TGTGCCAGCAGTCCCGGGACAGGGGGAGGCGAGCAGTACTTC.

By share of the sample, this clonotype is medium-sized. V is TRBV6-4 and J is TRBJ2-1; 8 positions agree with TRBD2. Trimming at V came to 6 bases and at J to 0 bases, leaving 4 bases not matched to a gene. The CDR3 is 15 amino acids. Per the germline V gene, CDR1 is MRHNA and CDR2 is SNTAGT. CDR3 in DNA: TGTGCCAGCAGAGAAAGCGGGAGCTCCTACAATGAGCAGTTCTTC. Translated: CASRESGSSYNEQFF.

By proportion, this clonotype is medium-sized. The V gene is TRBV20-1, the J gene TRBJ2-3; tentative D call: TRBD2 (6 bases). The germline V and J ends were trimmed by 3 bases and 4 bases, with 8 bases remaining between them. Germline CDR1 and CDR2: DFQATT and SNEGSKA (reference sequence). The CDR3 runs to 12 residues. Written as DNA, the CDR3 is TGCAGTGCTAGGAGACTAGCAGATACGCAGTATTTT. It translates to CSARRLADTQYF.

This clonotype was observed at least ten times. The V gene is TRBV12-3 or TRBV12-4, the J gene TRBJ1-1; D call uncertain. The V end was cut by 5 bases, the J end by 1 base, with 14 bases between. The CDR3 loop spans 15 amino acids. CDR3 residues: CASSPTDFKNTEAFF. The CDR3 DNA reads TGTGCCAGCAGTCCAACAGATTTCAAGAACACTGAAGCTTTCTTT.

The sample holds many counts of this clonotype. The CDR3, as DNA: TGCAGCGTTGGACCGGGGGACAGCACAGATACGCAGTATTTT. The encoded protein is CSVGPGDSTDTQYF. The chain joins TRBV29-1 to TRBJ2-3; TRBD2 might be the D (6 bases). The CDR3 covers 14 residues. Trimming took 4 bases from V and 0 from J, leaving 11 bases between them. Germline V CDR1 and CDR2: SQVTM, ANQGSEA.